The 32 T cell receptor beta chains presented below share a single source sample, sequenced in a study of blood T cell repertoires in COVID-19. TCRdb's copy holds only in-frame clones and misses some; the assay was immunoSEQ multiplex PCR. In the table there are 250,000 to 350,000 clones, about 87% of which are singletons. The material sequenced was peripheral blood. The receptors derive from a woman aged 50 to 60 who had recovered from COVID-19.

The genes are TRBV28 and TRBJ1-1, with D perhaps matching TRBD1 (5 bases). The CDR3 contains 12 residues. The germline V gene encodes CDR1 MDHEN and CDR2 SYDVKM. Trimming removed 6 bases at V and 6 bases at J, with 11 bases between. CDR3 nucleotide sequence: TGTGCCAGCAGCACACAGGTCGCTGAAGCTTTCTTT. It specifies CASSTQVAEAFF. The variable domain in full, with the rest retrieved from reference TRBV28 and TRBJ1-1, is DVKVTQSSRYLVKRTGEKVFLECVQDMDHENMFWYRQDPGLGLRLIYFSYDVKMKEKGDIPEGYSVSREKKERFSLILESASTNQTSMYLCASSTQVAEAFFGQGTRLTVV.

For the CDR3, the DNA is TGCGCCAGCAGCGATGGACAGGGCTTATACAATGAGCAGTTCTTC. It specifies CASSDGQGLYNEQFF. J is TRBJ2-1 and V is TRBV5-1; 8 nucleotides line up with TRBD1. Germline-derived CDR1 and CDR2 are SGHRS and YFSETQ. V was clipped by 4 bases and J by 4 bases; unmatched bases: 7. The CDR3 sequence is 15 residues long.

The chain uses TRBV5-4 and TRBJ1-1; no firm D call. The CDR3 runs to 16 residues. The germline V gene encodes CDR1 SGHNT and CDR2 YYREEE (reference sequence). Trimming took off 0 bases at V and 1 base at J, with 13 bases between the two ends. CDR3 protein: CASSLGLVGGNTEAFF. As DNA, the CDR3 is TGTGCCAGCAGCTTGGGATTAGTGGGAGGGAACACTGAAGCTTTCTTT. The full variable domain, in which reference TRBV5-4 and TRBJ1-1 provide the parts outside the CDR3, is ETGVTQSPTHLIKTRGQQVTLRCSSQSGHNTVSWYQQALGQGPQFIFQYYREEENGRGNFPPRFSGLQFPNYSSELNVNALELDDSALYLCASSLGLVGGNTEAFFGQGTRLTVV.

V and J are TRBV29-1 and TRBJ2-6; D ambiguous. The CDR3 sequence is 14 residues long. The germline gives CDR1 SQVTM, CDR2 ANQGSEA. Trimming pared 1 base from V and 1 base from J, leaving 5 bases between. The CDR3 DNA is TGCAGCGTTGAAGTCCTTTCTGGGGCCAACGTCCTGACTTTC. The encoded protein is CSVEVLSGANVLTF.

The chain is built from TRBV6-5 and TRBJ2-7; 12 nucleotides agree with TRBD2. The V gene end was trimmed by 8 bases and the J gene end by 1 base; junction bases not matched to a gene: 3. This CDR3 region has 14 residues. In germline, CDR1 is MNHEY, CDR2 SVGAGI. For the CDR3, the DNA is TGTGCCAGCTCGACTAGCGGGGGTTCCTACGAGCAGTACTTC. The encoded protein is CASSTSGGSYEQYF.

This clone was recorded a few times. CDR3 nucleotide sequence: TGTGCCAGCTCCTCGCGGCTAGCGGGCGGACAGTACTTC. Its translation is CASSSRLAGGQYF. The V and J genes are TRBV28 and TRBJ2-5; 8 bases are a match to TRBD2. After removal of 8 bases from V and 11 bases from J, the junction contained 13 bases not matched to a gene. Per the germline V gene, CDR1 is MDHEN and CDR2 is SYDVKM. The CDR3 length is 13 residues.

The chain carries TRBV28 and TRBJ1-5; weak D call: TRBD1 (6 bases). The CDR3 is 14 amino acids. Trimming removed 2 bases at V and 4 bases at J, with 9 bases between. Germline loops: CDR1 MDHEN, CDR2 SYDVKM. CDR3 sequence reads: CASSLAGANQPQHF. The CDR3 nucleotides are TGTGCCAGCAGTTTAGCAGGGGCGAATCAGCCCCAGCATTTT.

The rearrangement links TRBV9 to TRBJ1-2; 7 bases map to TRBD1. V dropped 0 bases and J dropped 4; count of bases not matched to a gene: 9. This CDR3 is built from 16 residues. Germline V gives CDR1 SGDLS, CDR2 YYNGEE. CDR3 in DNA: TGTGCCAGCAGCGTAGCCCCAGAGGGGGCAGGCTATGGCTACACCTTC. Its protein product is CASSVAPEGAGYGYTF.

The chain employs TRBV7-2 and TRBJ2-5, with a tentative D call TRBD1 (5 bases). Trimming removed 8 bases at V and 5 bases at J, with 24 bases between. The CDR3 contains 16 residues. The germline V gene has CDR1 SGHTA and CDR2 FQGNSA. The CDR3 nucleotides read TGTGCCAGCCGACCCGGAATGGGGCCCCACGGCGAGACCCAGTACTTC. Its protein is CASRPGMGPHGETQYF.

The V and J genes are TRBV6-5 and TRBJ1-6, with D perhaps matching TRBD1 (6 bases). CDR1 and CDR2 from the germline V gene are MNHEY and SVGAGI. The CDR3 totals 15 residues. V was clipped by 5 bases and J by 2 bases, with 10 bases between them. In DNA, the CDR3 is TGTGCCAGCAGTCAGGGGAGTCCCTATAATTCACCCCTCCACTTT. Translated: CASSQGSPYNSPLHF.

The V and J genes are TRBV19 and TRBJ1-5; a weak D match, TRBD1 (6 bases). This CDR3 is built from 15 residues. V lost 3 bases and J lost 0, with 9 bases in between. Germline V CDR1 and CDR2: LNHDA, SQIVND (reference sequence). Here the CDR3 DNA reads TGTGCCAGTAGTATCGGACAGATTAGCAATCAGCCCCAGCATTTT. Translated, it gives CASSIGQISNQPQHF.

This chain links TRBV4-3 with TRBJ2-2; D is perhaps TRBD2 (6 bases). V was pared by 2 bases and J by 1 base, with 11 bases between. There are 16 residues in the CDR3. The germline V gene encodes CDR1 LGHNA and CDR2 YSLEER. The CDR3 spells CASSQSAGLNTGELFF. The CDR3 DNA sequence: TGCGCCAGCAGCCAATCCGCGGGACTGAACACCGGGGAGCTGTTTTTT.

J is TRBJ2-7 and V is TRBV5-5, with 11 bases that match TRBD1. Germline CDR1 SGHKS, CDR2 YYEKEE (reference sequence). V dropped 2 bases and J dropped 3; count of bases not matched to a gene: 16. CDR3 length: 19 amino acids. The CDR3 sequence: CASSLGPPSRDRGNYEQYF. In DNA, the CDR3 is TGTGCCAGCAGCTTAGGACCTCCCTCCCGGGACAGGGGGAACTACGAGCAGTACTTC.

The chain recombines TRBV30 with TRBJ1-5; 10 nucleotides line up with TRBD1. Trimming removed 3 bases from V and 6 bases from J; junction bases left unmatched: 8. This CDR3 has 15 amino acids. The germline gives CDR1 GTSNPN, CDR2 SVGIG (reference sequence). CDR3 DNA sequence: TGTGCCTGGAGACTCCCGGGACAGGGGAGTCAGCCCCAGCATTTT. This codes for CAWRLPGQGSQPQHF.

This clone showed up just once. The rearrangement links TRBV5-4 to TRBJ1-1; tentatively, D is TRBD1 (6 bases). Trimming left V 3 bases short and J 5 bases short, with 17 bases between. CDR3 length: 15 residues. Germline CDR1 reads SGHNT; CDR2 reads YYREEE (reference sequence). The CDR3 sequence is CASSWAGRGLTEAFF. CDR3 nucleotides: TGTGCCAGCAGCTGGGCCGGCAGGGGTTTAACTGAAGCTTTCTTT.

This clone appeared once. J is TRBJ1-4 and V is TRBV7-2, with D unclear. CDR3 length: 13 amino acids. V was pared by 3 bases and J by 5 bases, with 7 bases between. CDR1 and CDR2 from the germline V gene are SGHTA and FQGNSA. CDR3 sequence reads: CASSFFGNEKLFF. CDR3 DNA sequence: TGTGCCAGCAGCTTCTTCGGGAATGAAAAACTGTTTTTT. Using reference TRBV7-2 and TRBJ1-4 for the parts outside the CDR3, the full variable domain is GAGVSQSPSNKVTEKGKDVELRCDPISGHTALYWYRQSLGQGLEFLIYFQGNSAPDKSGLPSDRFSAERTGGSVSTLTIQRTQQEDSAVYLCASSFFGNEKLFFGSGTQLSVL.

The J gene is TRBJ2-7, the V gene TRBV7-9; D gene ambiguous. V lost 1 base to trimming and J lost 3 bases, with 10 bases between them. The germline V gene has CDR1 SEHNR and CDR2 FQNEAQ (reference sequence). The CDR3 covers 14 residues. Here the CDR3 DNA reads TGTGCCAGCAGCTTAGTCGCAGGTGACTACGAGCAGTACTTC. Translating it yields CASSLVAGDYEQYF.

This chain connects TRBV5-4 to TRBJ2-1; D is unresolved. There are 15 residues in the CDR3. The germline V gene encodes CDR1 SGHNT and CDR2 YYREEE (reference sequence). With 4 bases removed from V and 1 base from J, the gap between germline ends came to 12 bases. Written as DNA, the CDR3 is TGTGCCAGCAGCCTGACATTGAATTCCTACAATGAGCAGTTCTTC. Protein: CASSLTLNSYNEQFF. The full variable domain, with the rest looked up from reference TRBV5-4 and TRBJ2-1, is ETGVTQSPTHLIKTRGQQVTLRCSSQSGHNTVSWYQQALGQGPQFIFQYYREEENGRGNFPPRFSGLQFPNYSSELNVNALELDDSALYLCASSLTLNSYNEQFFGPGTRLTVL.

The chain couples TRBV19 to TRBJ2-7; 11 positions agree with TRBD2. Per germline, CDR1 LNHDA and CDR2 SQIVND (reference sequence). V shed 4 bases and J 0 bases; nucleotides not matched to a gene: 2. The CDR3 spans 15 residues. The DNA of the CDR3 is TGTGCCAGTAGTAAACTAGCGGGGGCCTCCTACGAGCAGTACTTC. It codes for CASSKLAGASYEQYF. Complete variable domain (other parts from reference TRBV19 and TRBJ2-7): DGGITQSPKYLFRKEGQNVTLSCEQNLNHDAMYWYRQDPGQGLRLIYYSQIVNDFQKGDIAEGYSVSREKKESFPLTVTSAQKNPTAFYLCASSKLAGASYEQYFGPGTRLTVT.

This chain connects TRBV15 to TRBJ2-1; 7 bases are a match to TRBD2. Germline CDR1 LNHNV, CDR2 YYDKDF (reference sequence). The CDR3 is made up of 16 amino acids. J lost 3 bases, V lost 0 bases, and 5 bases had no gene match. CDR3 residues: CATSRERGRIYNEQFF. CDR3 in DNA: TGTGCCACCAGCAGAGAACGCGGGAGAATCTACAATGAGCAGTTCTTC.

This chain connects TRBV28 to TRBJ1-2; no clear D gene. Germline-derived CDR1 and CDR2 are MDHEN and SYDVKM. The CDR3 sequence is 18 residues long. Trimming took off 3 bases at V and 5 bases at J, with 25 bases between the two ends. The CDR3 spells CASSFGQDDPGSQYGYTF. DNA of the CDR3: TGTGCCAGCAGTTTTGGGCAGGATGATCCTGGCTCCCAATATGGCTACACCTTC.

In nucleotides, the CDR3 is TGTGCCAGCAGCCCTAACAGGGCCCACGAGCAGTACTTC. Residues: CASSPNRAHEQYF. The chain uses TRBV11-2 and TRBJ2-7, with TRBD1 as a possible D gene (6 bases). This CDR3 region has 13 residues. Between the trimmed V and J ends, which lost 5 bases and 5 bases, there was a span of 13 bases. Germline V CDR1 and CDR2: SGHAT, FQNNGV.

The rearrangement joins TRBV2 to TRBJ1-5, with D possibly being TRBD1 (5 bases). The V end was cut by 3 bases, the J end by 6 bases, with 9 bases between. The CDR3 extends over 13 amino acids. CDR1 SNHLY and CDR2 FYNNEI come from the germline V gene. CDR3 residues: CASSDDQGQPQHF. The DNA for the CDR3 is TGTGCCAGCAGTGACGATCAGGGTCAGCCCCAGCATTTT.

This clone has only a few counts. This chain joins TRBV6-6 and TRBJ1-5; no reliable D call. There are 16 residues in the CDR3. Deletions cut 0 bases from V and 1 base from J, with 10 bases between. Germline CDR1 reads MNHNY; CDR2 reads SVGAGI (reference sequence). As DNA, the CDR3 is TGTGCCAGCAGTTACTCCGCAACAGAAAGCAATCAGCCCCAGCATTTT. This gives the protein CASSYSATESNQPQHF.

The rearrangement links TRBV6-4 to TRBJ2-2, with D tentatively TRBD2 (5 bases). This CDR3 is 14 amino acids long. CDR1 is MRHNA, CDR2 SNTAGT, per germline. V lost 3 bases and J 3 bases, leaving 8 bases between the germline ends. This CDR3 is CASSDHGDTGELFF. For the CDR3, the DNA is TGTGCCAGCAGTGATCACGGGGACACCGGGGAGCTGTTTTTT.

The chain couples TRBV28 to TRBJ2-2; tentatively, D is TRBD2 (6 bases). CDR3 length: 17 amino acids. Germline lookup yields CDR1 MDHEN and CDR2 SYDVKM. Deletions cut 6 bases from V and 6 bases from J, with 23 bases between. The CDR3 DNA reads TGTGCCAGCAGATACCTTGGGAGCGCGGGGCGGTCCGGGGAGCTGTTTTTT. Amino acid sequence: CASRYLGSAGRSGELFF.

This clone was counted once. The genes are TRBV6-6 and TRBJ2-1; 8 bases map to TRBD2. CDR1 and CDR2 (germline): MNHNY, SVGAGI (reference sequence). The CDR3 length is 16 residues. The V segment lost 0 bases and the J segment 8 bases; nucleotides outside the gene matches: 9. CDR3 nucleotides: TGTGCCAGCAGTTACTCACCGAGCGGGAGTCGCTATGAGCAGTTCTTC. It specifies CASSYSPSGSRYEQFF.

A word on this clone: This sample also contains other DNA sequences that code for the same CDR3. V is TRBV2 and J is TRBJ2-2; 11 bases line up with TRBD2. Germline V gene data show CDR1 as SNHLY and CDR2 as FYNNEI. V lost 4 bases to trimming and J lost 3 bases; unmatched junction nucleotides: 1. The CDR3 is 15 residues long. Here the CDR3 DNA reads TGTGCCAGCAGTGTACTAGCGGGAGACACCGGGGAGCTGTTTTTT. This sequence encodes CASSVLAGDTGELFF. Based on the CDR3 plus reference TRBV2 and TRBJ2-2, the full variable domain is EPEVTQTPSHQVTQMGQEVILRCVPISNHLYFYWYRQILGQKVEFLVSFYNNEISEKSEIFDDQFSVERPDGSNFTLKIRSTKLEDSAMYFCASSVLAGDTGELFFGEGSRLTVL.

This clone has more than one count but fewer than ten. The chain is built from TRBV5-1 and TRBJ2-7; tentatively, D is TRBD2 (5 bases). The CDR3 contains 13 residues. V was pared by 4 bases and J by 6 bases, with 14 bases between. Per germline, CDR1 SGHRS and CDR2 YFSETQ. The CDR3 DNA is TGCGCCAGCAGCCGCGGGCCGGGCCTCGAGCAGTACTTC. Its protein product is CASSRGPGLEQYF.

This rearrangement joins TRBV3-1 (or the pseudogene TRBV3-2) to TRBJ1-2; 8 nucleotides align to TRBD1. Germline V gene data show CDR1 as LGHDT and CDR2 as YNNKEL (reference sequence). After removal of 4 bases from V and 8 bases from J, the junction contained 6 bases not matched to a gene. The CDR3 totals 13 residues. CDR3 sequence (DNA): TGTGCCAGCAGCCTCCGACAGGGGCGAGGCTACACCTTC. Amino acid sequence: CASSLRQGRGYTF.

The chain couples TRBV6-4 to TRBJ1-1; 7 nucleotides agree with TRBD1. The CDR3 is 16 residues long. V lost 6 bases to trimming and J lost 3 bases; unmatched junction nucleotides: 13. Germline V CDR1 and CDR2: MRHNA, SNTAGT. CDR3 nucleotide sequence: TGTGCCAGCAGCTACACGACAGGGTATGTTGACACTGAAGCTTTCTTT. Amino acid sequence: CASSYTTGYVDTEAFF.

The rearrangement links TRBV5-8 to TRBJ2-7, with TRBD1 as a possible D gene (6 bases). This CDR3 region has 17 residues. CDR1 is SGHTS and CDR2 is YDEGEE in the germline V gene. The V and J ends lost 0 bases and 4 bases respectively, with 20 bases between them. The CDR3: CASSLDRDTMTRYEQYF. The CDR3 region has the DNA TGTGCCAGCAGCTTGGACCGGGACACCATGACCCGGTACGAGCAGTACTTC.